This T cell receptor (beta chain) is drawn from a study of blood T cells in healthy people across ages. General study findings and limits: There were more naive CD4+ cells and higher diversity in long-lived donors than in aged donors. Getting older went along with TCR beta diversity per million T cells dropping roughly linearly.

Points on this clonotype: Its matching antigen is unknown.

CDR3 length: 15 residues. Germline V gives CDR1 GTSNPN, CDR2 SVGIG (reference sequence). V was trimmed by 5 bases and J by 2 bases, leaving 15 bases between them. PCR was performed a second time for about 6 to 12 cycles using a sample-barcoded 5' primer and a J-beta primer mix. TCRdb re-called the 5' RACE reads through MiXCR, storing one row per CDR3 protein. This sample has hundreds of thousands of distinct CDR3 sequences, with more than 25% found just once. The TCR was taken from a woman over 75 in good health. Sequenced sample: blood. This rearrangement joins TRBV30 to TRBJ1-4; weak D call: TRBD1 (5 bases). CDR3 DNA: TGTGCCTGGGGGCCCGGGGGAAGCACTAATGAAAAACTGTTTTTT. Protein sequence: CAWGPGGSTNEKLFF. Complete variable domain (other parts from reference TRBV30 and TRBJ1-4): SQTIHQWPATLVQPVGSPLSLECTVEGTSNPNLYWYRQAAGRGLQLLFYSVGIGQISSEVPQNLSASRPQDRQFILSSKKLLLSDSGFYLCAWGPGGSTNEKLFFGSGTQLSVL.